The 18 T cell receptor beta chains listed next were all sequenced from one sample in a study of technical replicates of blood from a handful of donors. Data came from immunoSEQ multiplex PCR; TCRdb stores just in-frame clones and leaves some out. This sample has 80,000 to 90,000 clones, with 90% to 95% found just once. The sequencing input was T cells isolated from PBMCs. The receptors were sampled from a human donor in good health.

V gene TRBV5-1 combines with J gene TRBJ1-5; TRBD1 matches at 9 bases. Germline V gene data show CDR1 as SGHRS and CDR2 as YFSETQ. The CDR3 runs 13 residues. The trim removed 4 bases at V and 8 bases at J, leaving 4 bases unmatched. In DNA, the CDR3 is TGCGCCAGCAGCCACACAGGGGGCGAGCCCCAGCATTTT. It translates to CASSHTGGEPQHF. Full variable domain (outside the CDR3, taken from reference TRBV5-1 and TRBJ1-5): KAGVTQTPRYLIKTRGQQVTLSCSPISGHRSVSWYQQTPGQGLQFLFEYFSETQRNKGNFPGRFSGRQFSNSRSEMNVSTLELGDSALYLCASSHTGGEPQHFGDGTRLSIL.

V and J are TRBV11-2 and TRBJ2-7; 9 positions match TRBD2. Germline-derived CDR1 and CDR2 are SGHAT and FQNNGV. CDR3 length: 18 amino acids. Germline trimming cut 0 bases from V and 3 bases from J; bases unmatched to any gene: 12. The CDR3 nucleotides are TGTGCCAGCAGCTTAGACATCACCCTAGCGGGACGTATCTACGAGCAGTACTTC. Amino acid sequence: CASSLDITLAGRIYEQYF. The full variable domain, its missing parts supplied by reference TRBV11-2 and TRBJ2-7, is EAGVAQSPRYKIIEKRQSVAFWCNPISGHATLYWYQQILGQGPKLLIQFQNNGVVDDSQLPKDRFSAERLKGVDSTLKIQPAKLEDSAVYLCASSLDITLAGRIYEQYFGPGTRLTVT.

J is TRBJ1-6 and V is TRBV30, with D maybe TRBD1 (5 bases). This CDR3 has 15 residues. Deletions cut 1 base from V and 10 bases from J, with 17 bases between. CDR1 is GTSNPN, CDR2 SVGIG, per germline (reference sequence). The CDR3 DNA reads TGTGCCTGGAGTGGACAGTCCTTTCTGGGCTCACCCCTCCACTTT. This sequence encodes CAWSGQSFLGSPLHF.

The chain uses TRBV27 and TRBJ1-1, with a weak D call TRBD1 (5 bases). The germline V gene encodes CDR1 MNHEY and CDR2 SMNVEV (reference sequence). The CDR3 has 16 residues. V was clipped by 5 bases and J by 4 bases, with 20 bases between them. CDR3 protein: CASSPPGGGLGTEAFF. The DNA of the CDR3 is TGTGCCAGCAGTCCCCCGGGCGGGGGACTTGGCACTGAAGCTTTCTTT.

This chain joins TRBV19 and TRBJ2-6, with TRBD1 matching 12 bases. Germline CDR1 reads LNHDA; CDR2 reads SQIVND (reference sequence). This CDR3 is 19 amino acids long. With 5 bases clipped from V and 3 bases from J, the junction kept 11 bases outside the gene matches. CDR3 loop: CASSAAAGTGGGGANVLTF. In nucleotides, the CDR3 is TGTGCCAGTAGTGCGGCCGCCGGGACAGGGGGCGGTGGGGCCAACGTCCTGACTTTC. Drawing the rest from reference TRBV19 and TRBJ2-6, the complete variable domain is DGGITQSPKYLFRKEGQNVTLSCEQNLNHDAMYWYRQDPGQGLRLIYYSQIVNDFQKGDIAEGYSVSREKKESFPLTVTSAQKNPTAFYLCASSAAAGTGGGGANVLTFGAGSRLTVL.

This clone appeared once. J is TRBJ2-3 and V is TRBV5-1; 9 bases are a match to TRBD2. The trim removed 2 bases at V and 3 bases at J, leaving 10 bases unmatched. Germline-derived CDR1 and CDR2 are SGHRS and YFSETQ. There are 17 residues in the CDR3. The CDR3 loop is CASSFILAGEATDTQYF. In nucleotides, the CDR3 is TGCGCCAGCAGCTTTATATTAGCGGGAGAAGCGACAGATACGCAGTATTTT.

The chain joins TRBV5-4 to TRBJ2-6; D may be TRBD1 (5 bases). The CDR3 runs to 15 residues. V was pared by 5 bases and J by 2 bases, with 11 bases between. Germline CDR1 SGHNT, CDR2 YYREEE (reference sequence). CDR3 bases: TGTGCCAGCAGTACAAGGGGTGCTGGGGCCAACGTCCTGACTTTC. Its protein product is CASSTRGAGANVLTF. The whole variable domain, filled in from reference TRBV5-4 and TRBJ2-6, reads ETGVTQSPTHLIKTRGQQVTLRCSSQSGHNTVSWYQQALGQGPQFIFQYYREEENGRGNFPPRFSGLQFPNYSSELNVNALELDDSALYLCASSTRGAGANVLTFGAGSRLTVL.

The chain carries TRBV4-1 and TRBJ2-1; 7 positions agree with TRBD1. Looked up from germline, CDR1 is MGHRA and CDR2 is YSYEKL. After removal of 0 bases from V and 0 bases from J, the junction contained 5 bases not matched to a gene. The CDR3 spans 17 residues. The CDR3 region is CASSQDKGASSYNEQFF. The CDR3 DNA reads TGCGCCAGCAGCCAAGATAAGGGGGCGAGCTCCTACAATGAGCAGTTCTTC.

The genes are TRBV5-1 and TRBJ2-1; TRBD2 aligns across 10 bases. The CDR3 extends over 16 amino acids. Unmatched junction bases numbered 5, after V lost 3 bases and J lost 2 bases. The V gene's germline CDR1 is SGHRS and CDR2 YFSETQ. In DNA, the CDR3 is TGCGCCAGCAGCTCCCTAGCGGGAGAGGCCTACAATGAGCAGTTCTTC. It specifies CASSSLAGEAYNEQFF. The full variable domain, with the rest looked up from reference TRBV5-1 and TRBJ2-1, is KAGVTQTPRYLIKTRGQQVTLSCSPISGHRSVSWYQQTPGQGLQFLFEYFSETQRNKGNFPGRFSGRQFSNSRSEMNVSTLELGDSALYLCASSSLAGEAYNEQFFGPGTRLTVL.

The rearrangement links TRBV6-4 to TRBJ1-2, with 7 bases that match TRBD1. The trim removed 5 bases at V and 2 bases at J, leaving 5 bases unmatched. CDR1 is MRHNA and CDR2 is SNTAGT in the germline V gene. The CDR3 totals 14 residues. The CDR3 here is CASSPTGTNYGYTF. CDR3 sequence (DNA): TGTGCCAGCAGTCCGACAGGGACGAACTATGGCTACACCTTC.

The chain carries TRBV10-2 and TRBJ2-7, with 10 bases aligning to TRBD1. CDR1 is WSHSY and CDR2 is SAAADI in the germline V gene. V trimming: 6 bases; J trimming: 4 bases; junction bases outside the gene matches: 9. The CDR3 extends over 15 amino acids. The CDR3: CASRDSGTGAYEQYF. CDR3 coding DNA: TGCGCCAGCAGAGATTCCGGGACAGGGGCGTACGAGCAGTACTTC.

The chain links TRBV6-5 to TRBJ2-7, with 8 nucleotides matching TRBD1. Looked up from germline, CDR1 is MNHEY and CDR2 is SVGAGI. V dropped 7 bases and J dropped 2; count of bases not matched to a gene: 10. The CDR3 length is 15 residues. The CDR3 DNA is TGTGCCAGCACCGGCTTCGGGACAGGACCCTACGAGCAGTACTTC. It translates to CASTGFGTGPYEQYF.

The chain couples TRBV6-1 to TRBJ1-5; D perhaps matches TRBD1 (5 bases). The V end was cut by 7 bases, the J end by 7 bases, with 14 bases between. Germline assignment: CDR1 MNHNS and CDR2 SASEGT. The CDR3 contains 13 residues. CDR3 coding DNA: TGTGCCAGCACCCAGGACACACACCAGCCCCAGCATTTT. Translated: CASTQDTHQPQHF.

V usage is TRBV5-1 and J usage is TRBJ2-7, with TRBD1 identical over 7 bases. V shed 4 bases and J 2 bases; nucleotides not matched to a gene: 9. This CDR3 has 15 amino acids. CDR1 is SGHRS, CDR2 YFSETQ, per germline. This CDR3 is CASSGETGATYEQYF. As DNA, the CDR3 is TGCGCCAGCAGCGGTGAAACAGGGGCAACCTACGAGCAGTACTTC.

The chain is built from TRBV5-1 and TRBJ1-1, with 8 bases identical to TRBD1. The length of the CDR3 is 14 residues. Unmatched junction bases numbered 4, after V lost 4 bases and J lost 2 bases. Germline CDR1 and CDR2: SGHRS and YFSETQ. The CDR3 loop is CASSEDRANTEAFF. CDR3 sequence (DNA): TGCGCCAGCAGCGAGGACAGGGCAAACACTGAAGCTTTCTTT. The whole variable domain, remainder taken from reference TRBV5-1 and TRBJ1-1, is KAGVTQTPRYLIKTRGQQVTLSCSPISGHRSVSWYQQTPGQGLQFLFEYFSETQRNKGNFPGRFSGRQFSNSRSEMNVSTLELGDSALYLCASSEDRANTEAFFGQGTRLTVV.

The genes are TRBV11-2 and TRBJ2-6, with D possibly matching TRBD2 (5 bases). Germline V gene data show CDR1 as SGHAT and CDR2 as FQNNGV. The germline V and J ends were trimmed by 10 bases and 0 bases, with 25 bases remaining between them. CDR3 length: 19 residues. CDR3 nucleotides: TGTGCCATCGTTACCCCGCCCGAGGGCCTAACCTCTGGGGCCAACGTCCTGACTTTC. Amino acids: CAIVTPPEGLTSGANVLTF.

The rearrangement joins TRBV28 to TRBJ1-5; D is possibly TRBD1 (6 bases). V was cut by 8 bases and J by 7 bases, with 18 bases left in between. This CDR3 has 14 amino acids. Germline CDR1 reads MDHEN; CDR2 reads SYDVKM. CDR3 protein: CASGSVGQGQPQHF. The CDR3 DNA follows: TGTGCCAGCGGTTCGGTAGGCCAGGGGCAGCCCCAGCATTTT.

This sequence joins TRBV13 and TRBJ2-2, with 7 bases that match TRBD1. The ends lost 7 bases at V and 6 bases at J; junction bases unmatched: 2. Germline V lookup: CDR1 PRHDT, CDR2 FYEKMQ (reference sequence). The CDR3 is 12 amino acids. CDR3 DNA sequence: TGTGCCAGCACGCAGGGGGCCGGGGAGCTGTTTTTT. Its protein product is CASTQGAGELFF.